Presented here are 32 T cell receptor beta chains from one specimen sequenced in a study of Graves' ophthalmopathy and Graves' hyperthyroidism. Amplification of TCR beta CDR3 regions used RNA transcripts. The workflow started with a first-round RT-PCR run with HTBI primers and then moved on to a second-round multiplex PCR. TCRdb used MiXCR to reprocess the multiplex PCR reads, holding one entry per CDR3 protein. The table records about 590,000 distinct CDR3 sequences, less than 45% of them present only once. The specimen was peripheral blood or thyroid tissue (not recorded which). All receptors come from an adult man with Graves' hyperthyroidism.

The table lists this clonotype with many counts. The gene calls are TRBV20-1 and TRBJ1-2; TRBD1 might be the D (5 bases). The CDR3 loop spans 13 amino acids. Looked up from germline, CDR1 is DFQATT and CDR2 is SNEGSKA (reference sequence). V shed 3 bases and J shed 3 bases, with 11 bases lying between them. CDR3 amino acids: CSASSGDYYGYTF. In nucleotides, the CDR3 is TGCAGTGCTAGTAGCGGGGACTACTATGGCTACACCTTC.

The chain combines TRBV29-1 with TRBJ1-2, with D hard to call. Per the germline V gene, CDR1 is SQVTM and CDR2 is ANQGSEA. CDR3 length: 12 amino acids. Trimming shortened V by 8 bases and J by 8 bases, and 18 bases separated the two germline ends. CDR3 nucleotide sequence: TGCAGCAGTACGGGTAACGGGAACGGCTACACCTTC. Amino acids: CSSTGNGNGYTF.

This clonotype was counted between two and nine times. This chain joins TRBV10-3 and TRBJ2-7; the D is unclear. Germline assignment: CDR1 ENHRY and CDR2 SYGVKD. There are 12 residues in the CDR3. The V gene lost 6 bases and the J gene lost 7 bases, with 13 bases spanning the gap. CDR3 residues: CAIRDASWEQYF. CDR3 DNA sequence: TGTGCCATCAGAGACGCGTCTTGGGAGCAGTACTTC.

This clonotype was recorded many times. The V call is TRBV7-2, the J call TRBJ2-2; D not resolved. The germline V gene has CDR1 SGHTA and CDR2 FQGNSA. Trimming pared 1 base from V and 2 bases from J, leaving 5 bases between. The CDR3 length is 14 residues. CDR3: CASSLELNTGELFF. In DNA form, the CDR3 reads TGTGCCAGCAGCTTAGAGCTAAACACCGGGGAGCTGTTTTTT.

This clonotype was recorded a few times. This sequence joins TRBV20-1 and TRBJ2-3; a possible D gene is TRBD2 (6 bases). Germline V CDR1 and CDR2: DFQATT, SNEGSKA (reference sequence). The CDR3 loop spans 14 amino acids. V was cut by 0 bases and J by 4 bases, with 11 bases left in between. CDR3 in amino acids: CSARDLARPDTQYF. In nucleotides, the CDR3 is TGCAGTGCTAGAGACCTAGCGCGCCCAGATACGCAGTATTTT.

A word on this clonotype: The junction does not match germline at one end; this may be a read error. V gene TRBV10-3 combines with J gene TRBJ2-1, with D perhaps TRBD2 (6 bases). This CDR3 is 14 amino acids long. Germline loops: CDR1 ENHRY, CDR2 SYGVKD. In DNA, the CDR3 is TGTGCCAGCAGTGCGGGACCCAACTACAATGAGCAGTTCTTC. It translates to CASSAGPNYNEQFF.

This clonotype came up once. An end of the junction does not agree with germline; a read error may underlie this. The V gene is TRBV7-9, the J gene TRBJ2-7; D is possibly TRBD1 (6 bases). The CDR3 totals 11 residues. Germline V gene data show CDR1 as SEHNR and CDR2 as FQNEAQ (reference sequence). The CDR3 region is CASSNQGQWGF. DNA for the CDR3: TGTGCCAGCAGTAATCAGGGACAATGGGGCTTC.

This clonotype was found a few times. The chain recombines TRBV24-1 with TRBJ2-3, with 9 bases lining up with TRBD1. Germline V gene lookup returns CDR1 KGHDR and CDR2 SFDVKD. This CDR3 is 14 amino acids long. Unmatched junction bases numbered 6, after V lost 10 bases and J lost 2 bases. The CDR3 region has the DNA TGTGCCACGGCGACAGGGGGGAACACAGATACGCAGTATTTT. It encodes CATATGGNTDTQYF.

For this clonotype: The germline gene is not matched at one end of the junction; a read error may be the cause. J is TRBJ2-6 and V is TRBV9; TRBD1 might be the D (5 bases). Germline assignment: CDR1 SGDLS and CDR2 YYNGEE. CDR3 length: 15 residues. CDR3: CASSSQGSGANVLTF. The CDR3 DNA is TGTGCCAGCAGCTCCCAGGGCTCTGGGGCCAACGTCCTGACCTTC.

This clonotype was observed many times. Here the CDR3 DNA reads TGTGCCAGCAGTGATAGGGGGCGGGGACAGCCCCAGCATTTT. It translates to CASSDRGRGQPQHF. V usage is TRBV2 and J usage is TRBJ1-5, with 7 bases identical to TRBD1. The CDR3 has 14 residues. The germline gives CDR1 SNHLY, CDR2 FYNNEI. V was pared by 3 bases and J by 7 bases, with 6 bases of the junction left unmatched.

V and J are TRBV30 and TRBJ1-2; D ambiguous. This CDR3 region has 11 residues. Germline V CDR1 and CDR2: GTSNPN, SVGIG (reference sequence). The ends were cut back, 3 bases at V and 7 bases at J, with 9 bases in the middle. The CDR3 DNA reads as TGTGCCTGGAGCCATGGGATTGGCTACACCTTC. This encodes CAWSHGIGYTF. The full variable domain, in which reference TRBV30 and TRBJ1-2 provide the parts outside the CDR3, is SQTIHQWPATLVQPVGSPLSLECTVEGTSNPNLYWYRQAAGRGLQLLFYSVGIGQISSEVPQNLSASRPQDRQFILSSKKLLLSDSGFYLCAWSHGIGYTFGSGTRLTVV.

The CDR3 region has the DNA TGTGCCAGCAGTTACTCCGGAGGCCCCCAGCATTTT. Translation: CASSYSGGPQHF. The chain combines TRBV6-5 with TRBJ1-5, with D unclear. The CDR3 length is 12 residues. In germline, CDR1 is MNHEY, CDR2 SVGAGI. The germline V and J ends were trimmed by 0 bases and 10 bases, with 7 bases remaining between them.

CDR3 bases: TGTGCCAGCAGCCAAACGCTCCGGGACAGGGGTAGGACCCAGTACTTC. Encoded protein: CASSQTLRDRGRTQYF. This chain uses TRBV3-1 with TRBJ2-5, with 10 nucleotides matching TRBD1. The J segment lost 7 bases and the V segment lost 2 bases, leaving 10 bases of the junction unmatched. The V gene's germline CDR1 is LGHDT and CDR2 YNNKEL (reference sequence). This CDR3 spans 16 amino acids.

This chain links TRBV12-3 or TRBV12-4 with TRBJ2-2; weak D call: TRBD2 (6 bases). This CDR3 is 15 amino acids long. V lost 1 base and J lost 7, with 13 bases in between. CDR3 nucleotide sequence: TGTGCCAGCAGTTTAGGAGCTCACGGGGGCGGGGAGCTGTTTTTT. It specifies CASSLGAHGGGELFF.

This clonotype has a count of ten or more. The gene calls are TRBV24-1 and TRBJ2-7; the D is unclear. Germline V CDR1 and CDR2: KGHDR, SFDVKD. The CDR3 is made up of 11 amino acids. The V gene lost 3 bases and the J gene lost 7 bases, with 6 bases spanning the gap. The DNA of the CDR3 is TGTGCCACCAGTGATCTGGGGGAGCAGTACTTC. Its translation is CATSDLGEQYF.

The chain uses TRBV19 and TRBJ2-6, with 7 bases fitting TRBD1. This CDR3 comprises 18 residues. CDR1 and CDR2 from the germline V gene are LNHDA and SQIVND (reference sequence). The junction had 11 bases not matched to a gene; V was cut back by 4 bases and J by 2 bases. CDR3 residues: CASSKRPSQGPGANVLTF. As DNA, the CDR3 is TGTGCCAGTAGTAAACGCCCCTCACAGGGGCCTGGGGCCAACGTCCTGACTTTC. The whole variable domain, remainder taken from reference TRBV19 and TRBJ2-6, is DGGITQSPKYLFRKEGQNVTLSCEQNLNHDAMYWYRQDPGQGLRLIYYSQIVNDFQKGDIAEGYSVSREKKESFPLTVTSAQKNPTAFYLCASSKRPSQGPGANVLTFGAGSRLTVL.

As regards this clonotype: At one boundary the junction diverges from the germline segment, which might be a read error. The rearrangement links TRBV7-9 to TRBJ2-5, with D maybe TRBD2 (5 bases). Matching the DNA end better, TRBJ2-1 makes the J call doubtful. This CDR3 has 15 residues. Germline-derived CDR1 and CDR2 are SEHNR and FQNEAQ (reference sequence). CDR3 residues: CASSSRPDGWETQFF. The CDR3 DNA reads TGCGCCAGCAGCTCCCGCCCGGACGGTTGGGAGACCCAGTTCTTC.

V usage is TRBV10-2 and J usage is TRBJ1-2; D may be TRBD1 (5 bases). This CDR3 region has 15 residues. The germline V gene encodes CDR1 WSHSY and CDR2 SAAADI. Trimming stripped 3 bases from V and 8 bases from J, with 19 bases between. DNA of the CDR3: TGCGCCAGCAGTGAAGGCAGGAACACCGGGGACGGCTACACCTTC. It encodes CASSEGRNTGDGYTF.

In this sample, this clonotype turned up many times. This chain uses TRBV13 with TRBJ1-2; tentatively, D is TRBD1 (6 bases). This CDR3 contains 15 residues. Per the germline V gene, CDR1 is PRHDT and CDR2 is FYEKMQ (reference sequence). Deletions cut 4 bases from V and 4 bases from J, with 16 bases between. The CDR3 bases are TGTGCCAGCAGCTCCCGGACAGAATTGAGCTATGGCTACACCTTC. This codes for CASSSRTELSYGYTF.

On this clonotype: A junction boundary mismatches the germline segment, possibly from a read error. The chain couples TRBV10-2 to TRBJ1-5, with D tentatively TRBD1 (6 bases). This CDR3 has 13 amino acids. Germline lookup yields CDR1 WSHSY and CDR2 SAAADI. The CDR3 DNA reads TGTGCCTGGAGTGTCTCAGGGGATCAGCCCCAGCATTTT. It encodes CAWSVSGDQPQHF.

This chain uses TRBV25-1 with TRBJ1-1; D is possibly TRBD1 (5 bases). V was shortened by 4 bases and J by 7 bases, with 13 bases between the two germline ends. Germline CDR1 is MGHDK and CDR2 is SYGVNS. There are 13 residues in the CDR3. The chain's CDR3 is CASSASRGDEAFF. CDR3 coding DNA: TGTGCCAGCAGTGCTAGTCGAGGGGATGAAGCTTTCTTT.

CDR3 DNA: TGCAGCGTTCAGGAATACAATGAAGCTTTCTTT. Protein: CSVQEYNEAFF. V gene TRBV29-1 combines with J gene TRBJ1-1; D not resolved. Germline V gene lookup returns CDR1 SQVTM and CDR2 ANQGSEA. Between the trimmed V and J ends, which lost 5 bases and 7 bases, there was a span of 11 bases. The CDR3 has 11 residues. Full variable domain (missing parts from reference TRBV29-1 and TRBJ1-1): SAVISQKPSRDICQRGTSLTIQCQVDSQVTMMFWYRQQPGQSLTLIATANQGSEATYESGFVIDKFPISRPNLTFSTLTVSNMSPEDSSIYLCSVQEYNEAFFGQGTRLTVV.

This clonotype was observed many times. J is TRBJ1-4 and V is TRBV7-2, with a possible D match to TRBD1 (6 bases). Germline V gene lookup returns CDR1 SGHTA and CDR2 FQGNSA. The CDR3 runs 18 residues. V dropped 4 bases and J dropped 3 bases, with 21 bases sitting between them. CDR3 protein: CASSSPTIQGLPNEKLFF. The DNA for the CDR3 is TGTGCCAGCAGCTCGCCAACCATACAGGGATTACCTAATGAAAAACTGTTTTTT.

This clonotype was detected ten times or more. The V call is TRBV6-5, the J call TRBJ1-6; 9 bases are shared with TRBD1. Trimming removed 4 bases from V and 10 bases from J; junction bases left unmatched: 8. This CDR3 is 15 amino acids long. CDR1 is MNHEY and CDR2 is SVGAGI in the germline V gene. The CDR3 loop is CASSSQPGQGSPLHF. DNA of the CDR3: TGTGCCAGCAGTTCCCAACCCGGACAGGGGTCACCCCTCCACTTT.

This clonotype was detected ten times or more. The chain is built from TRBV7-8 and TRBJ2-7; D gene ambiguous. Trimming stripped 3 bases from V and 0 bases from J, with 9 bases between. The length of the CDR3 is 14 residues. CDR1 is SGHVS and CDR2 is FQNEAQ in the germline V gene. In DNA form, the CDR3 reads TGTGCCAGCAGCTTTGACCCGAGCTCCTACGAGCAGTACTTC. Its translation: CASSFDPSSYEQYF.

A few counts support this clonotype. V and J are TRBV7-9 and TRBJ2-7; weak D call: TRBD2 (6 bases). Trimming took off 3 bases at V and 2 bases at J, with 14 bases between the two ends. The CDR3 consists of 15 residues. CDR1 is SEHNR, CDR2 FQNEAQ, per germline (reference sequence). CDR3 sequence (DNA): TGTGCCAGCAGCTTTCTTACAGGACTACCCTACGAGCAGTACTTC. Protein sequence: CASSFLTGLPYEQYF.

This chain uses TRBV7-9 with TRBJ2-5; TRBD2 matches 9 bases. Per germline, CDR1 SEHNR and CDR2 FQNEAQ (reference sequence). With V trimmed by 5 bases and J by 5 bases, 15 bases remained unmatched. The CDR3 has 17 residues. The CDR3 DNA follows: TGTGCCAGCAGCCAAGATCTTCGCGGGGGGGCCGGGGAGACCCAGTACTTC. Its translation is CASSQDLRGGAGETQYF.

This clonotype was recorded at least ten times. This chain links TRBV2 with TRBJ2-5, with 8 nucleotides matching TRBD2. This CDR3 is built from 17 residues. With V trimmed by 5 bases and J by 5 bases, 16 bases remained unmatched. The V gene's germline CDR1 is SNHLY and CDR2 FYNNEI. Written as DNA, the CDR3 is TGTGCCAGCAGTAGTTCCGGGACTAGAAACCCTATTGAGACCCAGTACTTC. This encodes CASSSSGTRNPIETQYF.

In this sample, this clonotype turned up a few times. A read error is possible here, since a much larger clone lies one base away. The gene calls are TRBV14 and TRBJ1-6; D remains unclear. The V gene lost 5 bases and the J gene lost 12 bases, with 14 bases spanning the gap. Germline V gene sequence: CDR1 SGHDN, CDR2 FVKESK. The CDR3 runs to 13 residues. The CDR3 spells CASSVGRLLPLHF. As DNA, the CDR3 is TGTGCCAGCAGCGTGGGCAGGCTTCTACCCCTCCACTTT. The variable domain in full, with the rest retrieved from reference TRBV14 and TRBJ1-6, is EAGVTQFPSHSVIEKGQTVTLRCDPISGHDNLYWYRRVMGKEIKFLLHFVKESKQDESGMPNNRFLAERTGGTYSTLKVQPAELEDSGVYFCASSVGRLLPLHFGNGTRLTVT.

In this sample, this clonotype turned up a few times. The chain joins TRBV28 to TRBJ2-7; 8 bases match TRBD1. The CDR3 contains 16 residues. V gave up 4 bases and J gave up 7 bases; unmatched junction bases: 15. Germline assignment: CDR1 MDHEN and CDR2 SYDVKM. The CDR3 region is CASSSPGQGRGGEQYF. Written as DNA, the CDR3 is TGTGCCAGCAGTTCACCTGGACAGGGAAGGGGTGGTGAGCAGTACTTC.

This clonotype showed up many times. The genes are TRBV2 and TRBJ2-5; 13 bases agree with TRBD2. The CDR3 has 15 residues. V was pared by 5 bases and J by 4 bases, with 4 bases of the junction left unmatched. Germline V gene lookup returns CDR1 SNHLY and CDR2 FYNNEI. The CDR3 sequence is CASSRTSGSRETQYF. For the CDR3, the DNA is TGTGCCAGCAGTCGGACTAGCGGGAGTAGAGAGACCCAGTACTTC.

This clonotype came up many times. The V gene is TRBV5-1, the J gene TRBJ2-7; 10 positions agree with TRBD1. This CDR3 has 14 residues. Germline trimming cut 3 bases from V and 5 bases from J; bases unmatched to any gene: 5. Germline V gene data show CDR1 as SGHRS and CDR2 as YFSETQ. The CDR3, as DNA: TGCGCCAGCAGCTCGGGACAGGGGATCCACGAGCAGTACTTC. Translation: CASSSGQGIHEQYF.